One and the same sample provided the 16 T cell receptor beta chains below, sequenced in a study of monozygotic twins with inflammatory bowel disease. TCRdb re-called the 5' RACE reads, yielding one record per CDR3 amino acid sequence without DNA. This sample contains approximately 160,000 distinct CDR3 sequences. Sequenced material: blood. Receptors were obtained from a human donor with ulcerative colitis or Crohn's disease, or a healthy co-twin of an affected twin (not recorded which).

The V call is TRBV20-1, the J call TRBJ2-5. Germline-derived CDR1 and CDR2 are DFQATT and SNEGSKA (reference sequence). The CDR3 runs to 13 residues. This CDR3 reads CSARQVVQETQYF.

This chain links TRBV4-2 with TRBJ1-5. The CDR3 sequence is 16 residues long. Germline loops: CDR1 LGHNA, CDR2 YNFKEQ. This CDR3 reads CASSQDDLGINQPQHF.

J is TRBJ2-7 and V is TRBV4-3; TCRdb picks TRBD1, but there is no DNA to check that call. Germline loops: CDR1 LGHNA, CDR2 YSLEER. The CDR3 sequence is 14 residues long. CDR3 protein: CASSQGTGTYEQYF.

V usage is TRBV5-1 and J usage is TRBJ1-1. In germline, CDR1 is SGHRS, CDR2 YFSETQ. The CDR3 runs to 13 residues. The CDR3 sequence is CASSYGKDTEAFF.

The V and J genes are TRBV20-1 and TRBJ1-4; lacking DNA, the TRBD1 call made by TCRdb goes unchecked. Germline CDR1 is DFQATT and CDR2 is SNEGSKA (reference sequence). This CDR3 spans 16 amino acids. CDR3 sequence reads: CSASPAQGARGEKLFF.

This chain's CDR3 is CASMGINEKLFF. This chain connects TRBV12-3 or TRBV12-4 to TRBJ1-4. There are 12 residues in the CDR3.

CDR3 amino acids: CASSLPDTFNTGELFF. The rearrangement links TRBV11-2 to TRBJ2-2. Germline V CDR1 and CDR2: SGHAT, FQNNGV. CDR3 length: 16 amino acids. Full variable domain (rest looked up from reference TRBV11-2 and TRBJ2-2): EAGVAQSPRYKIIEKRQSVAFWCNPISGHATLYWYQQILGQGPKLLIQFQNNGVVDDSQLPKDRFSAERLKGVDSTLKIQPAKLEDSAVYLCASSLPDTFNTGELFFGEGSRLTVL.

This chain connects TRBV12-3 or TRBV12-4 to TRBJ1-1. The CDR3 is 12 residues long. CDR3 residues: CASSLGGRDAFF.

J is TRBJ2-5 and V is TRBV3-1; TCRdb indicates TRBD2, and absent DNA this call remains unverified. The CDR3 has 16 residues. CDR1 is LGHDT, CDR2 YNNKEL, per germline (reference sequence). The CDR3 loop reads CASSQDVKSRWETQYF.

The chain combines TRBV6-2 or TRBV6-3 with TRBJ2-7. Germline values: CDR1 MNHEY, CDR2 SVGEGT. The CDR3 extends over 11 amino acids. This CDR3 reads CASSYPHAQYF.

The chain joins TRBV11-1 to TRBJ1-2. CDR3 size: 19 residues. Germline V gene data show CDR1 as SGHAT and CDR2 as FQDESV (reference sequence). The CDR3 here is CASSLAQDSKGVAIYGYTF.

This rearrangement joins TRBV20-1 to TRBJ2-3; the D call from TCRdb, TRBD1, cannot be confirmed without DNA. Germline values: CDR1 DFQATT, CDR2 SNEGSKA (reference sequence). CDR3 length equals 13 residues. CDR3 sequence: CSARSGGAGMQYF.

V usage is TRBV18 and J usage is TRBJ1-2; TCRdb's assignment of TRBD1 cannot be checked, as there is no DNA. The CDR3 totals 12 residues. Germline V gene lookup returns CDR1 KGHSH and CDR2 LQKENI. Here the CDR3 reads CASSSPAYGYTF. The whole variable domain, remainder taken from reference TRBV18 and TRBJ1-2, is NAGVMQNPRHLVRRRGQEARLRCSPMKGHSHVYWYRQLPEEGLKFMVYLQKENIIDESGMPKERFSAEFPKEGPSILRIQQVVRGDSAAYFCASSSPAYGYTFGSGTRLTVV.

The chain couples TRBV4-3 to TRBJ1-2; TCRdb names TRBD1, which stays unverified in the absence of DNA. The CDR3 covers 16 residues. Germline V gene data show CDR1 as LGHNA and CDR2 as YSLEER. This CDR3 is CASSQDRPGRGRSYTF.

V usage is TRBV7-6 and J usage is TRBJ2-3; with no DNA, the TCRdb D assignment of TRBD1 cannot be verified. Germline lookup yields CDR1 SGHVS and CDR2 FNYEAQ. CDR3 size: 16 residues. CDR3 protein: CASSSPGQGEIDTQYF.

The CDR3: CASRRTSGTHEQYF. The chain has TRBV7-2 and TRBJ2-7; absent DNA, TCRdb's TRBD2 call cannot be checked. The CDR3 runs to 14 residues. Germline V lookup: CDR1 SGHTA, CDR2 FQGNSA.